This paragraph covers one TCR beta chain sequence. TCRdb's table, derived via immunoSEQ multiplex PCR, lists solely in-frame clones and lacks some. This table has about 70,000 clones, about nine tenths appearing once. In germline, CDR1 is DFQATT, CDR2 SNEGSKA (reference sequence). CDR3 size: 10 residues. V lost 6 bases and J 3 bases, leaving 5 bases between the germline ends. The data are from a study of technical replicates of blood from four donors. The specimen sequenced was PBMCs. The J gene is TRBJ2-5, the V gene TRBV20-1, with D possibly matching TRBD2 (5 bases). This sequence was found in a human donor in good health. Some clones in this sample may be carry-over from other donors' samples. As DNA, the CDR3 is TGCAGTGCGGAGGAAGAGACCCAGTACTTC. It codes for CSAEEETQYF.